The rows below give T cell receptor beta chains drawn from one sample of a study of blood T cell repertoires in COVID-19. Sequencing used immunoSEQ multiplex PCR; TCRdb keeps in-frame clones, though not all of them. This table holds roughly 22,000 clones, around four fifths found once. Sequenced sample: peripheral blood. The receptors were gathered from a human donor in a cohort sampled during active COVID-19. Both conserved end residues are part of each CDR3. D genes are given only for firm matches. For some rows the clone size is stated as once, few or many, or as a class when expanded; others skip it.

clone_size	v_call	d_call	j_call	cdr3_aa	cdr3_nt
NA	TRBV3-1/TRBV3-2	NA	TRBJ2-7	CASSQRAYEQYF	TGTGCCAGCAGCCAACGGGCCTACGAGCAGTACTTC
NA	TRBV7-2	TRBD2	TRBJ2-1	CASSRFSGGYNEQFF	TGTGCCAGCAGCCGCTTTAGCGGGGGGTACAATGAGCAGTTCTTC
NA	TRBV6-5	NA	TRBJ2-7	CASRSGYSYEQYF	TGTGCCAGCAGATCCGGGTACTCCTACGAGCAGTACTTC
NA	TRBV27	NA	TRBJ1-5	CASSPSSNQPQHF	TGTGCCAGCAGCCCGAGCAGCAATCAGCCCCAGCATTTT
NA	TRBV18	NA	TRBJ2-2	CASSPRSRGSDGELFF	TGTGCCAGCTCACCACGGTCGAGAGGGTCGGACGGGGAGCTGTTTTTT
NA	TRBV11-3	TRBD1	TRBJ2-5	CASSLEGTGGYRETQYF	TGTGCCAGCAGCCTAGAGGGGACAGGGGGATATAGAGAGACCCAGTACTTC
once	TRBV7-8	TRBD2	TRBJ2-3	CASSRLASGTDTQYF	TGTGCCAGCAGCCGACTAGCTTCGGGCACAGATACGCAGTATTTT
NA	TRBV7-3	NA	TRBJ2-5	CASATPQETQYF	TGTGCCAGCGCGACACCTCAAGAGACCCAGTACTTC
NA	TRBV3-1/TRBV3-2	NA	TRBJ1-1	CASSHLTGNTEAFF	TGTGCCAGCAGCCACCTGACAGGCAACACTGAAGCTTTCTTT
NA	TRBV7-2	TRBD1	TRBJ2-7	CAISAGTGDYEQYF	TGTGCCATTTCGGCGGGGACAGGGGACTACGAGCAGTACTTC
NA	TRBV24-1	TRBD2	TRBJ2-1	CATSDSGTTHNEQFF	TGTGCCACCAGTGATTCCGGGACTACCCACAATGAGCAGTTCTTC
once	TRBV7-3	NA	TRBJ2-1	CASSVGGLTNNEQFF	TGTGCCAGCAGTGTCGGAGGGCTAACGAACAATGAGCAGTTCTTC
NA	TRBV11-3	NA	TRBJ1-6	CASSLGGQGNSPLHF	TGTGCCAGCAGCTTAGGAGGTCAGGGGAATTCACCCCTCCACTTT
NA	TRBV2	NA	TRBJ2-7	CASSALWDTEQYF	TGTGCCAGCAGCGCGCTTTGGGACACCGAGCAGTACTTC
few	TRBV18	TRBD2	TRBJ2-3	CASSPGTSGIADTQYF	TGTGCCAGCTCACCCGGGACTAGCGGGATAGCAGATACGCAGTATTTT
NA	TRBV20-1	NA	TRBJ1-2	CSASVPLNYGYTF	TGCAGTGCTAGTGTCCCACTAAACTATGGCTACACCTTC